This T cell receptor beta chain appears in the sequencing data of a study of molecular identifiers for immune sequencing clone quantification. Using its own MiXCR run on the PCR reads, TCRdb lists one record per CDR3 protein. The data contain about 640,000 distinct CDR3 sequences, just under 20% of them singletons. This clonotype has just a few counts. The CDR3 consists of 19 residues. Germline trimming cut 4 bases from V and 0 bases from J; bases unmatched to any gene: 7. CDR1 is LGHDT and CDR2 is YNNKEL in the germline V gene (reference sequence). Sequencing was done on a sample of naive CD8+ T cells from blood, with Jurkat cell RNA spiked in. Sample subset: FACS-sorted CD8+CD4-CCR7+CD45RA+ naive T cells. This TCR was sampled from a human donor in good health. Some libraries in this study had Jurkat cell RNA spiked in. The chain carries TRBV3-1 and TRBJ2-3; 16 bases match TRBD2. The CDR3 DNA reads as TGTGCCAGCAGCCTGTTAGGGACTAGCGGGGGGGCTAGCACAGATACGCAGTATTTT. It is translated as CASSLLGTSGGASTDTQYF.